The rows below give T cell receptor beta chains drawn from one sample of a study of blood T cells in healthy people across ages. Each CDR3 protein gets one entry after TCRdb re-called the 5' RACE reads with MiXCR. The sample has hundreds of thousands of distinct CDR3 sequences; about 30% are singletons. Sequencing was carried out using blood. All receptors come from a woman older than 75 in good health. Both conserved end residues are part of each CDR3. Each record gives: V gene, J gene, D gene, CDR3 protein. A D gene is named only where the DNA matches it firmly.

v_call: TRBV5-4; j_call: TRBJ2-5; d_call: -; cdr3_aa: CASSPPRSDHQETQYF
v_call: TRBV2; j_call: TRBJ2-7; d_call: TRBD2; cdr3_aa: CASSIAGASYEQYF
v_call: TRBV7-2; j_call: TRBJ2-5; d_call: -; cdr3_aa: CASSFGGLLQETQYF
v_call: TRBV20-1; j_call: TRBJ2-1; d_call: TRBD2; cdr3_aa: CSASLAGGRSYNEQFF
v_call: TRBV7-8; j_call: -; d_call: -; cdr3_aa: CASSLGASRKETQYF
v_call: TRBV7-2; j_call: TRBJ2-3; d_call: TRBD2; cdr3_aa: CASSPWTSGTDTQYF
v_call: TRBV4-3; j_call: TRBJ2-3; d_call: TRBD1; cdr3_aa: CASSQDQAGGGSDTQYF
v_call: TRBV24-1; j_call: TRBJ2-6; d_call: -; cdr3_aa: CATSDYPGSGANVLTF
v_call: TRBV29-1; j_call: TRBJ2-2; d_call: TRBD1; cdr3_aa: CSVGQGIGELFF
v_call: TRBV7-9; j_call: TRBJ1-6; d_call: -; cdr3_aa: CASSLEGMSNSPLHF
v_call: TRBV5-4; j_call: TRBJ1-2; d_call: TRBD1; cdr3_aa: CASSLVGAGGHLGYTF
v_call: TRBV4-3; j_call: TRBJ1-1; d_call: -; cdr3_aa: CTSSHDRVTEAFF
v_call: TRBV20-1; j_call: TRBJ2-3; d_call: -; cdr3_aa: CSARDVVQPTDTQYF
v_call: TRBV9; j_call: TRBJ1-6; d_call: -; cdr3_aa: CASSVLTDDNSPLHF
v_call: TRBV7-9; j_call: TRBJ1-2; d_call: -; cdr3_aa: CASSLKTGGGWGYTF
v_call: TRBV20-1; j_call: TRBJ2-5; d_call: TRBD2; cdr3_aa: CSARAFSGGAGVKETQYF
v_call: TRBV20-1; j_call: TRBJ2-3; d_call: -; cdr3_aa: CSARGRISTDTQYF
v_call: TRBV5-1; j_call: TRBJ1-1; d_call: -; cdr3_aa: CASSLTGSRTEAFF
v_call: TRBV6-6; j_call: TRBJ2-3; d_call: -; cdr3_aa: CASSYPGGTDTQYF
v_call: TRBV20-1; j_call: TRBJ1-1; d_call: -; cdr3_aa: CSARGGRSPRGAFF
v_call: TRBV7-8; j_call: TRBJ1-6; d_call: -; cdr3_aa: CASSSGLWDSPLHF
v_call: TRBV5-1; j_call: TRBJ2-5; d_call: -; cdr3_aa: CASSAAGRLQETQYF
v_call: TRBV20-1; j_call: TRBJ2-1; d_call: TRBD2; cdr3_aa: CSARGHAGDLLSNEQFF
v_call: TRBV7-2; j_call: TRBJ1-2; d_call: TRBD1; cdr3_aa: CASSLGGQRSYTF
v_call: TRBV4-3; j_call: TRBJ1-2; d_call: TRBD1; cdr3_aa: CASSQEWANRGYGYTF
v_call: TRBV9; j_call: TRBJ2-3; d_call: -; cdr3_aa: CASSPRASDWGSTDTQYF
v_call: TRBV5-1; j_call: TRBJ2-1; d_call: -; cdr3_aa: CASSLALRGGDNEQFF
v_call: TRBV20-1; j_call: TRBJ2-5; d_call: TRBD1; cdr3_aa: CSARESGTGGAGTQYF
v_call: TRBV20-1; j_call: TRBJ2-5; d_call: TRBD2; cdr3_aa: CSARWVAGGQETQYF
v_call: TRBV2; j_call: TRBJ2-3; d_call: TRBD2; cdr3_aa: CASRAGVGTDTQYF
v_call: TRBV7-2; j_call: TRBJ1-5; d_call: -; cdr3_aa: CASSFGPTGNQPQHF
v_call: TRBV6-1; j_call: TRBJ1-4; d_call: -; cdr3_aa: CTSSGQGGRNEKLFF
v_call: TRBV7-2; j_call: TRBJ1-1; d_call: -; cdr3_aa: CASSLMNSLNTEAFF
v_call: TRBV18; j_call: TRBJ1-2; d_call: -; cdr3_aa: CASSPENYGYTF
v_call: TRBV4-3; j_call: TRBJ2-5; d_call: TRBD1; cdr3_aa: CASSQDYRGETQYF
v_call: TRBV5-1; j_call: TRBJ2-1; d_call: -; cdr3_aa: CASSYGADSNEQFF
v_call: TRBV12-3/TRBV12-4; j_call: TRBJ1-1; d_call: -; cdr3_aa: CASIIGSNMNTEAFF
v_call: TRBV7-2; j_call: TRBJ2-7; d_call: -; cdr3_aa: CASSLIPGPSYEQYF
v_call: TRBV7-3; j_call: TRBJ1-2; d_call: -; cdr3_aa: CASNLNGQGGYTF
v_call: TRBV5-1; j_call: TRBJ1-3; d_call: -; cdr3_aa: CASSIAGSSGNTIYF
v_call: TRBV29-1; j_call: TRBJ1-2; d_call: -; cdr3_aa: CSVEVEFGAGYTF
v_call: TRBV7-2; j_call: TRBJ2-3; d_call: TRBD2; cdr3_aa: CASSLSGVGTDTQYF
v_call: TRBV6-1; j_call: TRBJ1-5; d_call: TRBD1; cdr3_aa: CASIESRGRDGNQPQHF
v_call: TRBV2; j_call: TRBJ2-1; d_call: TRBD1; cdr3_aa: CASGGQGPLSYNEQFF
v_call: TRBV7-2; j_call: TRBJ1-5; d_call: -; cdr3_aa: CASSAGHWQPQHF
v_call: TRBV20-1; j_call: TRBJ2-4; d_call: -; cdr3_aa: CSASSPGQGEIIQYF
v_call: TRBV7-9; j_call: TRBJ2-7; d_call: -; cdr3_aa: CASSTRLAGYEQYF
v_call: TRBV21-1; j_call: TRBJ1-5; d_call: -; cdr3_aa: CASSKGTGYQPQHF
v_call: TRBV2; j_call: TRBJ1-1; d_call: -; cdr3_aa: CASRRRDSEAFF
v_call: TRBV27; j_call: TRBJ2-3; d_call: -; cdr3_aa: CASSLLSGGPQDTQYF
v_call: TRBV6-5; j_call: TRBJ2-3; d_call: TRBD1; cdr3_aa: CASSLRGLLTDTQYF
v_call: TRBV20-1; j_call: TRBJ2-1; d_call: TRBD2; cdr3_aa: CSAQGLAMRNEQFF
v_call: TRBV5-1; j_call: TRBJ2-3; d_call: -; cdr3_aa: CASSFQGRGDTQYF
v_call: TRBV2; j_call: TRBJ2-1; d_call: -; cdr3_aa: CASSDRAGAYNEQFF
v_call: TRBV12-3/TRBV12-4; j_call: TRBJ2-3; d_call: -; cdr3_aa: CASSLARRGTDTQYF